The rows below give T cell receptor beta chains drawn from one sample of a study of regulatory T cells in long-lasting Graves disease. TCRdb reanalysed the multiplex PCR reads using MiXCR and keeps one entry per CDR3 protein. The sample carries 350,000 to 450,000 distinct CDR3 sequences, 16% recorded once. The data also belong to a second study, concerning T cells in Graves' hyperthyroidism and ophthalmopathy.

The sequencing used peripheral blood mononuclear cells (PBMCs), collected at new diagnosis, from a patient treated with antithyroid drugs. These TCRs come from a man in his forties or fifties with Graves disease. Each CDR3 is given with its conserved first and last residue. Each record gives: J gene, V gene, CDR3 protein.

TRBJ2-3 | TRBV6-2/TRBV6-3 | CASSKMGLADPSPRNTDTQYF
TRBJ1-6 | TRBV2 | CASSPNGGSLHF
TRBJ1-2 | TRBV28 | CASSSSSDRNYGYTF
TRBJ1-6 | TRBV10-3 | CAISESMAYNSPLHF
TRBJ2-2 | TRBV2 | CASSPRRLNTGELFF
TRBJ2-7 | TRBV11-3 | CASSGQGSGEQYF
TRBJ2-7 | TRBV7-6 | CASSLALAGGLGDERYF
TRBJ1-6 | TRBV2 | CASKLGSPSSPLHF
TRBJ2-7 | TRBV3-1 | CASSPPRGGTANIYEQYF
TRBJ1-6 | TRBV5-1 | CASSRWGASGLHF
TRBJ2-5 | TRBV4-2 | CASSQDPHEQETQYF
TRBJ1-4 | TRBV5-1 | CASSRGQGLANEKLFF
TRBJ2-7 | TRBV18 | CASSPPETWPEQYF
TRBJ2-1 | TRBV28 | CASSGLRGGRGEQFF
TRBJ1-2 | TRBV7-9 | CASSLALGEGGYTF
TRBJ1-2 | TRBV2 | CASSYMTGYYGYTF
TRBJ2-1 | TRBV5-1 | CASSSGTGADEQFF
TRBJ1-5 | TRBV15 | CATSRGWVSRPSNQPQHF